This entry lists 3 T cell receptor beta chains sequenced from one sample in a study of CD8 T cells in ankylosing spondylitis. Study findings and constraints: In ankylosing spondylitis blood, a motif of about eight highly homologous TCR beta variants appeared characteristic.

MiXCR was run by TCRdb on the 5' RACE reads, yielding one entry per CDR3 protein. The repertoire holds 500,000 to 650,000 distinct CDR3 sequences, with about 5% as singletons. These receptors lack a known antigen. Sequenced: blood, either unsorted or a sorted T cell fraction (not recorded which). The source of these receptors is a male donor with ankylosing spondylitis.

The chain combines TRBV20-1 with TRBJ2-3; 9 bases align to TRBD2. V lost 6 bases to trimming and J lost 2 bases; unmatched junction nucleotides: 6. CDR1 DFQATT and CDR2 SNEGSKA come from the germline V gene (reference sequence). The length of the CDR3 is 14 residues. The chain's CDR3 is CSAISGRITDTQYF. The CDR3 DNA reads TGCAGTGCCATAAGCGGGAGGATCACAGATACGCAGTATTTT.

This clonotype has ten or more counts. The chain recombines TRBV27 with TRBJ2-1, with TRBD2 matching over 8 bases. The CDR3 length is 15 residues. Germline-derived CDR1 and CDR2 are MNHEY and SMNVEV (reference sequence). Losses at the gene ends were 1 base for V and 9 bases for J; bases not matched to a gene: 8. CDR3 coding DNA: TGTGCCAGCAGTTTATACAGCGGGAGCCGCGGTGAGCAGTTCTTC. Translating gives CASSLYSGSRGEQFF.

This clonotype came up many times. The rearrangement uses TRBV7-9 and TRBJ1-2; D remains ambiguous. The CDR3 is 13 residues long. The germline V gene has CDR1 SEHNR and CDR2 FQNEAQ (reference sequence). V gave up 6 bases and J gave up 4 bases, with 12 bases separating them. CDR3: CASSLDGPYGYTF. The CDR3 coding sequence is TGTGCCAGCAGTTTGGACGGCCCCTATGGCTACACCTTC. Drawing the rest from reference TRBV7-9 and TRBJ1-2, the complete variable domain is DTGVSQNPRHKITKRGQNVTFRCDPISEHNRLYWYRQTLGQGPEFLTYFQNEAQLEKSRLLSDRFSAERPKGSFSTLEIQRTEQGDSAMYLCASSLDGPYGYTFGSGTRLTVV.